Sequencing of this T cell receptor beta chain was carried out in a study of glioma-infiltrating T cells after dendritic cell vaccination (dated by TCRdb to 2016 to 2017). For the study in its entirety: A cohort of roughly 15 glioblastoma patients from Phase I and II dendritic cell vaccination trials was included, of whom 9 were newly diagnosed and 6 had recurrent disease. Patients received autologous tumor lysate-pulsed dendritic cell vaccination between about 2002 and 2013. The vaccine consisted of monocyte-derived dendritic cells cultured approximately 7 days with IL-4 and GM-CSF, then pulsed overnight with autologous tumor lysate. Patients received three intradermal dendritic cell vaccine injections at biweekly intervals in the arm below the axilla. Tumor-infiltrating lymphocyte content was quantified and tumor and blood repertoires were compared in dendritic cell-vaccinated glioblastoma patients by deep sequencing of TCR beta CDR3 regions. TCR sequencing metrics, including TIL content and tumor-blood repertoire overlap, were correlated with survival after dendritic cell vaccination.

To note about this clone: It lacks a known antigen. Per-base quality was not reported, and no clone a single base away is much larger than it.

Using the immunoSEQ assay, TCRB CDR3 regions were amplified from roughly 1.9 micrograms of genomic DNA, or from all available DNA when less than that was on hand. Multiplex PCR used 60 forward primers for TCR V beta segments and 13 reverse primers for J beta segments. To estimate the number of reads per starting template, synthetic control templates were added to each sample at limiting dilution. The Illumina HiSeq System generated sequencing reads of 87 bp. The published analysis was carried out like this. PCR and sequencing errors were removed by a nearest neighbor algorithm that merged closely related sequences. TCR overlap was measured as the percentage of unique tumor TCR beta sequences that were also present in the peripheral blood of the same patient. TCRdb holds this immuneACCESS table with in-frame rearrangements only. Some clones are missing; in checked studies, unresolved V genes explain under half, and the rest has no known cause. The DNA gave D and trimming, while V, J and clone size come from that table. The sample profile shows roughly 80,000 clones; about 90% of them were found once. The top ten clonotypes cover approximately 2.9% of the sample.

Patients were selected on the basis of adequate residual fresh-frozen tumor tissue and more than two years of available survival data. Molecular status otherwise varied across the glioblastoma patients, but none of them carried an isocitrate dehydrogenase mutation. PBMC were collected before vaccination, two weeks after the third vaccination, and at tumor progression if tumor progression occurred. The Qiagen DNeasy Blood extraction Kit was used for extraction of genomic DNA. Summary of the overall study and its limitations: The TCR overlap response model with three groups was called speculative and said to need prospective validation. Higher estimated pretreatment TIL content predicted longer time to progression and overall survival after dendritic cell vaccination. TCR clonality showed no direct relationship with survival, which suggests that a diverse polyclonal response may matter. The cohort was small and heterogeneous, only a few patients had full blood and tumor sets, and even fewer had initial-recurrent tumor pairs.

From the cysteine through the phenylalanine, the CDR3 covers 17 amino acids. The entry retains the CDR3 DNA only, 51 bases that are in frame from base 1. CDR1 and CDR2 (SGHRS, YFSETQ) derive from the germline V gene. Trimming accounts for 2 bases at V and 7 bases at J, while the number of junction bases matched to no gene is 9. The source was blood, collected before dendritic cell vaccination. The sequence was collected from a human donor with glioblastoma. The chain employs TRBV5-1 and TRBJ2-2; 12 nucleotides in the junction match TRBD2. This receptor carries the CDR3 CASSLLAGGTTGGELFF. The DNA is TGCGCCAGCAGCTTACTAGCGGGAGGAACTACGGGCGGGGAGCTGTTTTTT.